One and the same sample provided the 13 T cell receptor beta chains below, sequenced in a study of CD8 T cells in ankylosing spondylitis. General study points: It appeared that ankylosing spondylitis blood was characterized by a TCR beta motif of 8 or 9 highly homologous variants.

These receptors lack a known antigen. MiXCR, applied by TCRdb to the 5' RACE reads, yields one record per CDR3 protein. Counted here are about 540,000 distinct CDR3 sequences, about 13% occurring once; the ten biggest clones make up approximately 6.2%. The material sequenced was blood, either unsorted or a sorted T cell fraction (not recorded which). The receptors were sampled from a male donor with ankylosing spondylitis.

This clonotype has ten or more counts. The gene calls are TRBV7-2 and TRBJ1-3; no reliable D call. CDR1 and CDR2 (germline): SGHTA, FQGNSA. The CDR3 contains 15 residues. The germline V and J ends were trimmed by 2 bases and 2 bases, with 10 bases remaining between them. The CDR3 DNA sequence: TGTGCCAGCAGCTTATCGAGGTCAGCTGGAAACACCATATATTTT. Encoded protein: CASSLSRSAGNTIYF.

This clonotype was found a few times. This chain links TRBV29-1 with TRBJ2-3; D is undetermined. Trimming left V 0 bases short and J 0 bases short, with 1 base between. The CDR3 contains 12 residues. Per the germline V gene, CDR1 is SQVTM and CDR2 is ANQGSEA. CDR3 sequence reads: CSVEDSTDTQYF. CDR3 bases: TGCAGCGTTGAAGACAGCACAGATACGCAGTATTTT.

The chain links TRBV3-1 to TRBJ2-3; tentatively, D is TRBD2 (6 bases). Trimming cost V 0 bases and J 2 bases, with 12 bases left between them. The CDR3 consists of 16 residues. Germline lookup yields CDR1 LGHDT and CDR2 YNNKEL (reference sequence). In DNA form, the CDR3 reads TGTGCCAGCAGCCAAGATCTCGGGGGAGACACAGATACGCAGTATTTT. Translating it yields CASSQDLGGDTDTQYF.

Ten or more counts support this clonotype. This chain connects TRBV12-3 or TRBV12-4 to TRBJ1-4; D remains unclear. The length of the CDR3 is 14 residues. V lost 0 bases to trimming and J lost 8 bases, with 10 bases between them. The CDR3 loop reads CASSLAPGWEKLFF. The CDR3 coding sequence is TGTGCCAGCAGTTTAGCGCCGGGTTGGGAAAAACTGTTTTTT.

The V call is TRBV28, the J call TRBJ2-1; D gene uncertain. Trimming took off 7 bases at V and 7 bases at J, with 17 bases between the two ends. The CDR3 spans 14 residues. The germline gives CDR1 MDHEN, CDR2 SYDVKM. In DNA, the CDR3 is TGTGCCAGCACCCGACGGACCGGTGGGAATGAGCAGTTCTTC. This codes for CASTRRTGGNEQFF. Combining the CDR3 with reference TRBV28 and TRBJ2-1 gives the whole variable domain DVKVTQSSRYLVKRTGEKVFLECVQDMDHENMFWYRQDPGLGLRLIYFSYDVKMKEKGDIPEGYSVSREKKERFSLILESASTNQTSMYLCASTRRTGGNEQFFGPGTRLTVL.

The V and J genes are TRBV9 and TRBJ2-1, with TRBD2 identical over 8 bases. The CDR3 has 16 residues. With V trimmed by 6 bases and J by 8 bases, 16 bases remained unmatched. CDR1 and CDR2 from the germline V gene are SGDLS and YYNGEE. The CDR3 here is CASTTPFTGGPDEQFF. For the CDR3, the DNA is TGTGCCAGCACCACCCCTTTTACGGGAGGGCCGGATGAGCAGTTCTTC.

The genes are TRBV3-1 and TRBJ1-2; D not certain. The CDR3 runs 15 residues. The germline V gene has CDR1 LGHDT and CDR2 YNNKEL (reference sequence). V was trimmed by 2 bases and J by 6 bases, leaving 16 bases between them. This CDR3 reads CASSQMDGLSDGYTF. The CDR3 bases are TGTGCCAGCAGCCAAATGGACGGTCTGAGTGATGGCTACACCTTC.

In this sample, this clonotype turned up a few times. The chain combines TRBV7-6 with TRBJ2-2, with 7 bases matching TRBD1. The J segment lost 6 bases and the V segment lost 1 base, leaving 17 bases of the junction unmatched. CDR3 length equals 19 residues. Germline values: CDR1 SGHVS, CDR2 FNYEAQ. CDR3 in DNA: TGTGCCAGCAGCTTAGGGGACAGTCATGCCCTCGGAGGCGCCGGGGAGCTGTTTTTT. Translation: CASSLGDSHALGGAGELFF.

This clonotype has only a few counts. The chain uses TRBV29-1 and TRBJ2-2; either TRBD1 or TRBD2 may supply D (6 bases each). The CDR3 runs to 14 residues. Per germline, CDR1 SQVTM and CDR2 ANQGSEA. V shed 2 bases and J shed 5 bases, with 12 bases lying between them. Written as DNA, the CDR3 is TGCAGCGTTGAATGGGGGGCAGGAACCGGGGAGCTGTTTTTT. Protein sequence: CSVEWGAGTGELFF.

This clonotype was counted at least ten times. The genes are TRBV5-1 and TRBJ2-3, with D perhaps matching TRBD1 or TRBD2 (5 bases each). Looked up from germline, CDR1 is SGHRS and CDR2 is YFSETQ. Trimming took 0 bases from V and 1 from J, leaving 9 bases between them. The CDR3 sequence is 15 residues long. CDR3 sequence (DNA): TGCGCCAGCAGCTTGGCTGGGGGTCGCACAGATACGCAGTATTTT. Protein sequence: CASSLAGGRTDTQYF. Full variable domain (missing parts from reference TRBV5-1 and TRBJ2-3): KAGVTQTPRYLIKTRGQQVTLSCSPISGHRSVSWYQQTPGQGLQFLFEYFSETQRNKGNFPGRFSGRQFSNSRSEMNVSTLELGDSALYLCASSLAGGRTDTQYFGPGTRLTVL.

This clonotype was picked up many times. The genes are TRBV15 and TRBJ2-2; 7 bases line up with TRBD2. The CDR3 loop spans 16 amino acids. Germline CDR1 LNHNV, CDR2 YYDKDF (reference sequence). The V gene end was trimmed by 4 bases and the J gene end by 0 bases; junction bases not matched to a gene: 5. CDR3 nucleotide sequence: TGTGCCACCAGCATGCTCGGGACTACGAACACCGGGGAGCTGTTTTTT. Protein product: CATSMLGTTNTGELFF.

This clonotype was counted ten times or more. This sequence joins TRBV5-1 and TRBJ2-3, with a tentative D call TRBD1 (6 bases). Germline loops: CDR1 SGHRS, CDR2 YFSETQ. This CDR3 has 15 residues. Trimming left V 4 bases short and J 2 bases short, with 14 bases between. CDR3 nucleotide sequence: TGCGCCAGCAGCCAACTACAGGGTTACACAGATACGCAGTATTTT. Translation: CASSQLQGYTDTQYF.

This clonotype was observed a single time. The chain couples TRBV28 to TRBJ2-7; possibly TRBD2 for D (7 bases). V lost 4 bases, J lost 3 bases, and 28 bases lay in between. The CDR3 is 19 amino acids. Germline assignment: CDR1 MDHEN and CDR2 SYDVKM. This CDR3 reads CASSSMGGALRFWSYEQYV. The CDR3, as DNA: TGTGCCAGCAGTTCCATGGGGGGGGCTCTGCGTTTTTGGAGCTACGAGCAGTACGTC.